The sequence of this T cell receptor (beta chain) was determined in a study of blood T cell repertoires in COVID-19. Study overall: Acute and convalescent COVID-19 samples came from the United States, Italy and Spain. From T cells, B-cell-depleted T cells, or PBMCs came the material, which was cDNA or gDNA.

The germline V gene has CDR1 SGHRS and CDR2 YFSETQ. CDR3 length equals 14 residues. The V end lost 1 base, the J end lost 4 bases, and 10 bases lay between the germline ends. As originally analysed: By means of reference gene primer amplification, nucleated cell counts were estimated. Assay used: immunoSEQ multiplex PCR; TCRdb lists only in-frame clones, some missing. The D gene and trimming were derived from the DNA, and the V and J assignments and clone size from that table. The sample comprises 250,000 to 300,000 clones, under 90% of which are singletons, and around 2% rests with the top ten. The receptor's source is a man in his fifties or sixties with acute or convalescent COVID-19. V is TRBV5-1 and J is TRBJ2-3; perhaps TRBD2 as D (6 bases). The sequenced sample was peripheral blood. CDR3 in DNA: TGCGCCAGCAGCTTGCGGGGGAGATCAGATACGCAGTATTTT. This sequence encodes CASSLRGRSDTQYF. The full variable domain, its missing parts supplied by reference TRBV5-1 and TRBJ2-3, is KAGVTQTPRYLIKTRGQQVTLSCSPISGHRSVSWYQQTPGQGLQFLFEYFSETQRNKGNFPGRFSGRQFSNSRSEMNVSTLELGDSALYLCASSLRGRSDTQYFGPGTRLTVL.